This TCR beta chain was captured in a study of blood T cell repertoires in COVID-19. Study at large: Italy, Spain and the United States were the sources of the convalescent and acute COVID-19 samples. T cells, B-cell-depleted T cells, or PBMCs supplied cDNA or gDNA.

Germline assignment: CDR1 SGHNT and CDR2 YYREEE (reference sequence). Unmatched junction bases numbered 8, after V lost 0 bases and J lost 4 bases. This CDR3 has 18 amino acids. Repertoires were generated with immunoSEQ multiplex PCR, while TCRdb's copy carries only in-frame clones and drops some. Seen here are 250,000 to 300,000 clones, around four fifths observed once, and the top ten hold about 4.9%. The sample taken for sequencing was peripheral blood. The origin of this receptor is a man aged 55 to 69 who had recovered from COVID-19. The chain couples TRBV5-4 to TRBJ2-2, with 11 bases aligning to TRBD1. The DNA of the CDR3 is TGTGCCAGCAGCTTGGGAGCCCGGACAGGGGGCCTCACCGGGGAGCTGTTTTTT. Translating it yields CASSLGARTGGLTGELFF.